This T cell receptor beta chain was identified in a study of early T cells in non-severe SARS-CoV-2 infection. Individual cDNA molecules carried attached unique molecular identifiers. MiXCR was run by TCRdb on the 5' RACE reads, yielding one entry per CDR3 protein. The repertoire holds fewer than 70,000 distinct CDR3 sequences, with over 3.5% as singletons. Germline V gives CDR1 SGDLS, CDR2 YYNGEE. V lost 0 bases, J lost 1 base, and 10 bases lay in between. The length of the CDR3 is 15 residues. The TCR originated in an adult who was a healthcare worker with PCR-confirmed SARS-CoV-2 infection or an uninfected control (not recorded which). The donor label of this sample is uncertain. The chain joins TRBV9 to TRBJ1-1, with a weak D call TRBD1 (6 bases). This specimen consisted of whole blood, obtained at baseline. CDR3 nucleotide sequence: TGTGCCAGCAGCGTAGACGGGGGGCCGAACACTGAAGCTTTCTTT. It translates to CASSVDGGPNTEAFF.